Following are 27 T cell receptor beta chains from one sample sequenced in a study of T cell responses to AZD1222 COVID-19 vaccine. The method was immunoSEQ multiplex PCR; TCRdb's version includes in-frame clones alone and lacks a portion of them. The data contain about 100,000 clones, about 89% of them seen just once; the ten biggest clones take up 10%. The specimen was peripheral blood, collected 28 days after the second AZD1222 dose. These receptors were taken from an adult who received the AZD1222 COVID-19 vaccine.

This chain links TRBV7-8 with TRBJ2-7, with 10 bases aligning to TRBD2. With V trimmed by 2 bases and J by 2 bases, 3 bases remained unmatched. The germline CDR1 and CDR2 sequences are SGHVS and FQNEAQ. This CDR3 is 15 amino acids long. CDR3 in DNA: TGTGCCAGCAGCTTAAGCAGCGGGAGGGCCTACGAGCAGTACTTC. This sequence encodes CASSLSSGRAYEQYF.

The rearrangement joins TRBV6-2 or TRBV6-3 to TRBJ1-1; D is possibly TRBD1 (5 bases). From germline, CDR1 is MNHEY and CDR2 SVGEGT. This CDR3 is 16 amino acids long. With 2 bases removed from V and 0 bases from J, the gap between germline ends came to 13 bases. CDR3 bases: TGTGCCAGCAGTTACCCGATTGCAGGGATGAACACTGAAGCTTTCTTT. This gives the protein CASSYPIAGMNTEAFF.

This clone was counted a single time. This rearrangement joins TRBV12-3 or TRBV12-4 to TRBJ2-7, with D tentatively TRBD2 (5 bases). There are 13 residues in the CDR3. The ends were cut back, 6 bases at V and 5 bases at J, with 14 bases in the middle. For the CDR3, the DNA is TGTGCCAGCAGCCTGACTAATCCCCACGAGCAGTACTTC. Translation gives CASSLTNPHEQYF.

This clone was recorded a few times. The rearrangement joins TRBV28 to TRBJ2-7; tentatively, D is TRBD1 (6 bases). The CDR3 is 15 residues long. CDR1 MDHEN and CDR2 SYDVKM come from the germline V gene. Trimming pared 3 bases from V and 0 bases from J, leaving 12 bases between. The CDR3 coding sequence is TGTGCCAGCAGTTTCTACCGGGACAACTCCTACGAGCAGTACTTC. Its protein is CASSFYRDNSYEQYF.

This sequence joins TRBV9 and TRBJ2-7; D not certain. Looked up from germline, CDR1 is SGDLS and CDR2 is YYNGEE. This CDR3 is 15 amino acids long. V was clipped by 0 bases and J by 2 bases, with 12 bases between them. The CDR3 DNA sequence: TGTGCCAGCAGCGTAGGGCTCACTTTAACCTACGAGCAGTACTTC. Amino acid sequence: CASSVGLTLTYEQYF.

This clone was detected a few times. The genes are TRBV19 and TRBJ1-3; possible D gene TRBD1, 6 bases. Trimming stripped 6 bases from V and 2 bases from J, with 14 bases between. Germline-derived CDR1 and CDR2 are LNHDA and SQIVND (reference sequence). This CDR3 comprises 15 residues. CDR3 in amino acids: CASSPTGYTGNTIYF. CDR3 coding DNA: TGTGCCAGTAGCCCGACAGGCTATACTGGAAACACCATATATTTT.

V usage is TRBV16 and J usage is TRBJ2-3; 10 positions agree with TRBD1. The CDR3 has 17 amino acids. From germline, CDR1 is KGHSY and CDR2 FQNENV. V trimming: 2 bases; J trimming: 2 bases; junction bases outside the gene matches: 7. The CDR3 DNA follows: TGTGCCAGCAGCCAAACCGGACAGGGGGTTTACACAGATACGCAGTATTTT. Translated, it gives CASSQTGQGVYTDTQYF.

This chain links TRBV12-3 or TRBV12-4 with TRBJ1-2; D ambiguous. This CDR3 has 13 amino acids. Trimming pared 8 bases from V and 8 bases from J, leaving 18 bases between. The CDR3 loop is CASGLGLDVGYTF. For the CDR3, the DNA is TGTGCCAGCGGGCTCGGACTTGACGTCGGCTACACCTTC.

The rearrangement uses TRBV14 and TRBJ2-6; tentative D call: TRBD1 (5 bases). V gave up 0 bases and J gave up 3 bases, with 18 bases separating them. Germline CDR1 is SGHDN and CDR2 is FVKESK. The CDR3 totals 19 residues. CDR3 loop: CASSQDAAGLRSGANVLTF. The CDR3, as DNA: TGTGCCAGCAGCCAAGACGCGGCAGGGTTGAGAAGTGGGGCCAACGTCCTGACTTTC.

The chain combines TRBV5-1 with TRBJ2-7; D gene ambiguous. Trimming stripped 0 bases from V and 3 bases from J, with 10 bases between. Germline V lookup: CDR1 SGHRS, CDR2 YFSETQ. This CDR3 is built from 14 residues. CDR3 amino acids: CASSLGPQSYEQYF. In DNA, the CDR3 is TGCGCCAGCAGCTTGGGTCCACAGAGCTACGAGCAGTACTTC.

The gene calls are TRBV4-2 and TRBJ2-1; D perhaps matches TRBD2 (5 bases). CDR1 and CDR2 (germline): LGHNA, YNFKEQ. Trimming pared 0 bases from V and 0 bases from J, leaving 9 bases between. The CDR3 covers 16 residues. The CDR3 is CASSQEAASSYNEQFF. CDR3 bases: TGTGCCAGCAGCCAAGAAGCGGCTAGCTCCTACAATGAGCAGTTCTTC.

The chain uses TRBV7-9 and TRBJ2-1; 7 bases align to TRBD1. Germline CDR1 SEHNR, CDR2 FQNEAQ (reference sequence). This CDR3 comprises 15 residues. J was trimmed by 8 bases and V by 0 bases; bases with no gene match: 7. The CDR3 here is CASSLAQGRVHEQFF. The CDR3 nucleotides read TGTGCCAGCAGCTTAGCACAGGGGAGAGTACATGAGCAGTTCTTC.

The chain couples TRBV10-3 to TRBJ1-1; tentative D call: TRBD1 (6 bases). In germline, CDR1 is ENHRY, CDR2 SYGVKD. CDR3 length: 13 residues. Trimming stripped 6 bases from V and 1 base from J, with 9 bases between. CDR3: CAISETGNTEAFF. DNA for the CDR3: TGTGCCATCAGCGAGACAGGGAACACTGAAGCTTTCTTT.

The CDR3 region has the DNA TGCGCCAGCACCCCCGAGGGAACAGGGGCTAACACCATATATTTT. Amino acids: CASTPEGTGANTIYF. The rearrangement links TRBV5-1 to TRBJ1-3; 7 nucleotides match TRBD1. The CDR3 covers 15 residues. V lost 6 bases to trimming and J lost 7 bases; unmatched junction nucleotides: 13. Germline loops: CDR1 SGHRS, CDR2 YFSETQ.

V and J are TRBV7-9 and TRBJ2-7, with D maybe TRBD1 (6 bases). Looked up from germline, CDR1 is SEHNR and CDR2 is FQNEAQ (reference sequence). V was clipped by 4 bases and J by 3 bases, with 13 bases between them. The CDR3 is made up of 14 amino acids. CDR3 sequence (DNA): TGTGCCAGCAGCTCCCGACAGGTTAGCTACGAGCAGTACTTC. This sequence encodes CASSSRQVSYEQYF.

The chain carries TRBV19 and TRBJ1-2; TRBD1 matches 7 bases. From germline, CDR1 is LNHDA and CDR2 SQIVND (reference sequence). There are 14 residues in the CDR3. Germline trimming cut 1 base from V and 5 bases from J; bases unmatched to any gene: 4. CDR3 amino acids: CASSIGDRLYGYTF. In nucleotides, the CDR3 is TGTGCCAGTAGTATAGGGGACAGACTATATGGCTACACCTTC.

The chain couples TRBV6-5 to TRBJ1-1; D is uncertain. V was trimmed by 8 bases and J by 0 bases, leaving 10 bases between them. The CDR3 has 13 residues. Germline CDR1 MNHEY, CDR2 SVGAGI. In DNA, the CDR3 is TGTGCCAGCCTCCTTTCACTGAACACTGAAGCTTTCTTT. Protein: CASLLSLNTEAFF.

The chain recombines TRBV5-8 with TRBJ2-3, with 9 bases fitting TRBD1. V shed 2 bases and J 1 base; nucleotides not matched to a gene: 5. CDR1 and CDR2 (germline): SGHTS, YDEGEE. The CDR3 is 16 amino acids. CDR3 loop: CASSFWGTGRTDTQYF. The CDR3 DNA is TGTGCCAGCAGCTTTTGGGGGACAGGGCGCACAGATACGCAGTATTTT.

This sequence joins TRBV7-2 and TRBJ1-4, with D unresolved. Germline CDR1 reads SGHTA; CDR2 reads FQGNSA. The length of the CDR3 is 14 residues. Between the trimmed V and J ends, which lost 5 bases and 4 bases, there was a span of 11 bases. The CDR3 nucleotides read TGTGCCAGCAGCCTGGGAGGGAGTAATGAAAAACTGTTTTTT. Protein sequence: CASSLGGSNEKLFF.

The CDR3 protein is CASRTGANYGYTF. The CDR3 region has the DNA TGTGCCAGCAGAACAGGGGCTAACTATGGCTACACCTTC. J is TRBJ1-2 and V is TRBV6-5, with 7 bases lining up with TRBD1. V trimming: 6 bases; J trimming: 0 bases; junction bases outside the gene matches: 1. The germline V gene has CDR1 MNHEY and CDR2 SVGAGI. The CDR3 is made up of 13 amino acids.

V usage is TRBV15 and J usage is TRBJ2-7; weak D call: TRBD1 (6 bases). The CDR3 consists of 15 residues. V lost 1 base, J lost 2 bases, and 12 bases lay in between. Germline V gene sequence: CDR1 LNHNV, CDR2 YYDKDF (reference sequence). The CDR3 loop is CATSRGRDNPYEQYF. The CDR3 DNA is TGTGCCACCAGCAGAGGACGGGACAACCCCTACGAGCAGTACTTC.

This clone was seen a handful of times. The rearrangement uses TRBV5-1 and TRBJ2-1; 7 bases are shared with TRBD1. The germline CDR1 and CDR2 sequences are SGHRS and YFSETQ. V lost 3 bases and J lost 3; bases outside the gene matches: 0. CDR3 size: 13 residues. The CDR3 spells CASSWTGYNEQFF. DNA for the CDR3: TGCGCCAGCAGCTGGACAGGCTACAATGAGCAGTTCTTC.

This chain connects TRBV5-1 to TRBJ2-5; 9 bases agree with TRBD2. This CDR3 spans 15 amino acids. J gave up 2 bases and V 4 bases, and 6 bases lay outside the gene matches. CDR1 is SGHRS and CDR2 is YFSETQ in the germline V gene. As DNA, the CDR3 is TGCGCCAGCAGCGTATCAGCGGGGGGACAAGAGACCCAGTACTTC. This sequence encodes CASSVSAGGQETQYF.

This chain joins TRBV9 and TRBJ2-3; perhaps TRBD2 as D (5 bases). Germline V CDR1 and CDR2: SGDLS, YYNGEE. V shed 0 bases and J shed 2 bases, with 10 bases lying between them. The CDR3 runs to 15 residues. The CDR3 loop is CASSVAPSSTDTQYF. In DNA form, the CDR3 reads TGTGCCAGCAGCGTAGCTCCTAGCTCCACAGATACGCAGTATTTT.

The chain carries TRBV4-1 and TRBJ1-5; 7 nucleotides align to TRBD1. CDR1 and CDR2 from the germline V gene are MGHRA and YSYEKL. CDR3 length: 18 amino acids. Germline trimming cut 4 bases from V and 6 bases from J; bases unmatched to any gene: 18. The CDR3 is CASSLSQAGLGDSQPQHF. CDR3 in DNA: TGCGCCAGCAGCCTATCCCAAGCCGGGCTGGGGGACAGTCAGCCCCAGCATTTT.

This clone was counted a few times. V and J are TRBV12-5 and TRBJ2-1; D gene uncertain. The germline V gene has CDR1 LGHNT and CDR2 FRNRAP. This CDR3 has 14 amino acids. V was shortened by 3 bases and J by 1 base, with 7 bases between the two germline ends. The CDR3 DNA follows: TGTGCTAGTGGTTTAGCAAATTCCTACAATGAGCAGTTCTTC. It yields the protein CASGLANSYNEQFF.

The chain combines TRBV7-3 with TRBJ2-1; 13 nucleotides match TRBD2. The CDR3 has 19 amino acids. Per the germline V gene, CDR1 is SGHTA and CDR2 is FQGTGA. V lost 5 bases to trimming and J lost 7 bases; unmatched junction nucleotides: 17. CDR3 protein: CASSRRLGATSGRSNEQFF. DNA for the CDR3: TGTGCCAGCAGCCGACGCCTCGGGGCGACTAGCGGGAGGTCTAATGAGCAGTTCTTC.